The T cell receptor beta chain described here comes from a study of CD8+CD57+ T cells in acquired aplastic anemia. About the study: Sorted CD4+ plus CD8+ cells gave DNA averaging roughly 3 ug.

CDR3 and TCR beta VDJ profiling relied on a genomic DNA template. TCRdb processed the reads anew with MiXCR; each CDR3 protein has one entry. Here the sample spans about 190,000 distinct CDR3 sequences, 40% to 55% being singletons. This clonotype was seen at least ten times. CD8+CD57+ cell expansion, shown by flow cytometry, had occurred in the patients selected for sequencing. This TCR was sampled from a human donor with aplastic anemia. The material sequenced was sorted CD4+, CD8+, or CD8+CD57+ T cells (not recorded which) from PBMCs.

The CDR3, as DNA: TGTGCCAGCACCAAAGCGGGGGGAACTGAAGCTTTCTTT. Its translation: CASTKAGGTEAFF. The gene calls are TRBV7-9 and TRBJ1-1; a weak D match, TRBD1 (5 bases). CDR3 size: 13 residues. The V gene's germline CDR1 is SEHNR and CDR2 FQNEAQ (reference sequence). V gave up 7 bases and J gave up 5 bases, with 14 bases separating them.